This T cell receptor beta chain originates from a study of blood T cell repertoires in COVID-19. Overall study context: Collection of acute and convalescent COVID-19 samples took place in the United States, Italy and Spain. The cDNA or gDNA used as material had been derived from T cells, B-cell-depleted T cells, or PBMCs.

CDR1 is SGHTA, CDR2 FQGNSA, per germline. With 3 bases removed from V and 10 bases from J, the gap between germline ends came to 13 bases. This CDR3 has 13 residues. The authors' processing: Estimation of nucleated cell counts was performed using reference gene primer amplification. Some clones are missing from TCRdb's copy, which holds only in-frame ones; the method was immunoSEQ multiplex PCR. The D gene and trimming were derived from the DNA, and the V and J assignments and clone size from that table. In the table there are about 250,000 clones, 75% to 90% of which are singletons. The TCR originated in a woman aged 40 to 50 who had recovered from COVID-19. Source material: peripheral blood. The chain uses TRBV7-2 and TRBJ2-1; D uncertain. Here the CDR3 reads CASSFGTSREQFF. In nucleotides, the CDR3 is TGTGCCAGCAGCTTCGGTACGTCCAGGGAGCAGTTCTTC.